This T cell receptor beta chain was profiled in a study of cytomegalovirus exposure and HLA in healthy donors. This clone appeared a few times. In the PCR, 60 Vbeta and 13 Jbeta primers were used. TCRdb keeps only in-frame clones here, not all; method: immunoSEQ multiplex PCR. Of about 130,000 clones in the sample, about 83% were seen once. CDR1 is MNHEY and CDR2 is SMNVEV in the germline V gene (reference sequence). V was pared by 0 bases and J by 5 bases, with 3 bases of the junction left unmatched. The CDR3 spans 15 residues. The V call is TRBV27, the J call TRBJ2-7, with 11 bases aligning to TRBD2. The TCR sequence derives from a middle-aged woman in good health and CMV-seropositive. The sequencing input was PBMCs. The CDR3: CASSLSLAGVNEQYF. The CDR3 DNA reads as TGTGCCAGCAGTTTATCACTAGCGGGAGTCAACGAGCAGTACTTC.